One and the same sample provided the 30 T cell receptor beta chains below, sequenced in a study of blood T cell repertoires in COVID-19. Assay used: immunoSEQ multiplex PCR; TCRdb lists only in-frame clones, some missing. The sample consists of about 190,000 clones, more than 60% of them appearing once. The sequencing sample was made of peripheral blood. These receptors all stem from a woman between 50 and 59 years old with acute or convalescent COVID-19.

This clone was seen more than once but under ten times. The chain carries TRBV9 and TRBJ1-3; D is perhaps TRBD1 (6 bases). Germline CDR1 SGDLS, CDR2 YYNGEE. V was clipped by 0 bases and J by 1 base, with 8 bases between them. This CDR3 is 15 amino acids long. CDR3 sequence: CASSVAGTSGNTIYF. CDR3 DNA sequence: TGTGCCAGCAGCGTAGCTGGGACATCTGGAAACACCATATATTTT. The entire variable domain, with the rest obtained from reference TRBV9 and TRBJ1-3, is as follows: DSGVTQTPKHLITATGQRVTLRCSPRSGDLSVYWYQQSLDQGLQFLIQYYNGEERAKGNILERFSAQQFPDLHSELNLSSLELGDSALYFCASSVAGTSGNTIYFGEGSWLTVV.

The chain carries TRBV19 and TRBJ1-5; weak D call: TRBD1 (5 bases). The CDR3 covers 18 residues. Trimming left V 0 bases short and J 4 bases short, with 19 bases between. Germline lookup yields CDR1 LNHDA and CDR2 SQIVND (reference sequence). As DNA, the CDR3 is TGTGCCAGTAGTATAGACGGGTCCTGGTCGGGGGGTAATCAGCCCCAGCATTTT. It yields the protein CASSIDGSWSGGNQPQHF.

This clone was seen only once. The genes are TRBV7-9 and TRBJ2-7; the match to TRBD2 covers 9 bases. J gave up 4 bases and V 0 bases, and 10 bases lay outside the gene matches. This CDR3 is built from 17 residues. Germline CDR1 reads SEHNR; CDR2 reads FQNEAQ (reference sequence). This chain's CDR3 is CASSLAPLAGLGYEQYF. CDR3 coding DNA: TGTGCCAGCAGCTTAGCCCCCCTAGCGGGACTAGGGTACGAGCAGTACTTC.

The chain carries TRBV4-3 and TRBJ1-6; D is unresolved. V lost 2 bases to trimming and J lost 7 bases, with 9 bases between them. CDR3 size: 14 residues. Germline CDR1 reads LGHNA; CDR2 reads YSLEER. As DNA, the CDR3 is TGCGCCAGCAGCCAAACGATAGCGAATTCACCCCTCCACTTT. Amino acids: CASSQTIANSPLHF.

The chain joins TRBV9 to TRBJ2-7; D may be TRBD2 (6 bases). CDR1 is SGDLS and CDR2 is YYNGEE in the germline V gene. The length of the CDR3 is 14 residues. V gave up 0 bases and J gave up 7 bases, with 14 bases separating them. The CDR3 is CASSVAGSAGEQYF. CDR3 coding DNA: TGTGCCAGCAGCGTAGCGGGCTCCGCGGGGGAGCAGTACTTC. The variable domain in full, completed from reference TRBV9 and TRBJ2-7, reads DSGVTQTPKHLITATGQRVTLRCSPRSGDLSVYWYQQSLDQGLQFLIQYYNGEERAKGNILERFSAQQFPDLHSELNLSSLELGDSALYFCASSVAGSAGEQYFGPGTRLTVT.

V is TRBV16 and J is TRBJ2-3; no definite D call. The CDR3 length is 14 residues. The germline V gene has CDR1 KGHSY and CDR2 FQNENV. Between the trimmed V and J ends, which lost 4 bases and 2 bases, there was a span of 10 bases. In DNA, the CDR3 is TGTGCCAGCAGCCCTACCGGGTTCACAGATACGCAGTATTTT. This sequence encodes CASSPTGFTDTQYF.

This clone was detected once. The chain uses TRBV7-8 and TRBJ2-5; 9 bases map to TRBD2. Germline trimming cut 5 bases from V and 0 bases from J; bases unmatched to any gene: 10. Germline assignment: CDR1 SGHVS and CDR2 FQNEAQ. The CDR3 is 17 residues long. Here the CDR3 reads CASSPRGAGGHQETQYF. The CDR3 DNA reads TGTGCCAGCAGCCCAAGAGGAGCGGGAGGCCACCAAGAGACCCAGTACTTC. Filled out from reference TRBV7-8 and TRBJ2-5, the complete variable domain reads GAGVSQSPRYKVAKRGQDVALRCDPISGHVSLFWYQQALGQGPEFLTYFQNEAQLDKSGLPSDRFFAERPEGSVSTLKIQRTQQEDSAVYLCASSPRGAGGHQETQYFGPGTRLLVL.

The chain links TRBV20-1 to TRBJ1-2; D not resolved. Trimming took off 3 bases at V and 0 bases at J, with 8 bases between the two ends. The length of the CDR3 is 13 residues. Per germline, CDR1 DFQATT and CDR2 SNEGSKA (reference sequence). The CDR3 region is CSASLRPNYGYTF. The CDR3 DNA reads as TGCAGTGCTAGTCTCAGGCCTAACTATGGCTACACCTTC.

The rearrangement uses TRBV16 and TRBJ1-2; 8 bases fit TRBD1. This CDR3 has 15 amino acids. With 3 bases clipped from V and 6 bases from J, the junction kept 9 bases outside the gene matches. Germline V gene sequence: CDR1 KGHSY, CDR2 FQNENV. The CDR3 reads CASSQRRDRPDGYTF. In nucleotides, the CDR3 is TGTGCCAGCAGCCAGAGAAGGGACAGGCCGGATGGCTACACCTTC. The full variable domain, completed using reference TRBV16 and TRBJ1-2, is GEEVAQTPKHLVRGEGQKAKLYCAPIKGHSYVFWYQQVLKNEFKFLISFQNENVFDETGMPKERFSAKCLPNSPCSLEIQATKLEDSAVYFCASSQRRDRPDGYTFGSGTRLTVV.

The rearrangement uses TRBV19 and TRBJ1-5, with 10 bases aligning to TRBD1. Germline V gene sequence: CDR1 LNHDA, CDR2 SQIVND (reference sequence). This CDR3 contains 14 residues. After removal of 7 bases from V and 11 bases from J, the junction contained 11 bases not matched to a gene. The CDR3 loop is CASIPRDRGKAQHF. The DNA of the CDR3 is TGTGCCAGTATCCCCCGGGACAGGGGTAAGGCCCAGCATTTT.

The V gene is TRBV5-1, the J gene TRBJ2-7; TRBD1 matches at 7 bases. The CDR3 runs 14 residues. Per germline, CDR1 SGHRS and CDR2 YFSETQ. J lost 2 bases, V lost 3 bases, and 5 bases had no gene match. Written as DNA, the CDR3 is TGCGCCAGCAGCTCTACAGGGGCAACCTACGAGCAGTACTTC. It encodes CASSSTGATYEQYF.

The rearrangement uses TRBV18 and TRBJ2-1, with D perhaps TRBD2 (6 bases). The ends were cut back, 2 bases at V and 9 bases at J, with 8 bases in the middle. Germline-derived CDR1 and CDR2 are KGHSH and LQKENI. The CDR3 extends over 12 amino acids. The CDR3 nucleotides read TGTGCCAGCTCACCATCCGGGGGTGAGCAGTTCTTC. Protein product: CASSPSGGEQFF.

V usage is TRBV28 and J usage is TRBJ2-7, with TRBD2 matching 9 bases. Germline CDR1 is MDHEN and CDR2 is SYDVKM. Germline trimming cut 7 bases from V and 5 bases from J; bases unmatched to any gene: 9. This CDR3 contains 14 residues. The CDR3 is CASIGREGRDEQYF. CDR3 in DNA: TGTGCCAGCATAGGGCGGGAGGGCCGCGACGAGCAGTACTTC.

V and J are TRBV20-1 and TRBJ2-5, with no clear D. Trimming took 4 bases from V and 5 from J, leaving 11 bases between them. Looked up from germline, CDR1 is DFQATT and CDR2 is SNEGSKA (reference sequence). The CDR3 extends over 12 amino acids. The CDR3 loop reads CSAIDARETQYF. CDR3 in DNA: TGCAGTGCTATTGATGCGAGGGAGACCCAGTACTTC.

The chain combines TRBV3-1 (or the pseudogene TRBV3-2) with TRBJ1-3; maybe TRBD1 (6 bases). V was cut by 8 bases and J by 0 bases, with 14 bases left in between. In germline, CDR1 is LGHDT, CDR2 YNNKEL (reference sequence). The CDR3 has 15 amino acids. The CDR3 here is CASWGRTSSGNTIYF. CDR3 sequence (DNA): TGTGCCAGCTGGGGGCGTACGTCCTCTGGAAACACCATATATTTT.

The chain uses TRBV10-3 and TRBJ1-5, with 8 bases lining up with TRBD1. This CDR3 is built from 17 residues. The ends lost 9 bases at V and 7 bases at J; junction bases unmatched: 20. Germline V gene data show CDR1 as ENHRY and CDR2 as SYGVKD. CDR3 bases: TGTGCCATTGGGCACACAGGGGGGCACCCCGCCGGGCAGCCCCAGCATTTT. Residues: CAIGHTGGHPAGQPQHF.

A few counts support this clone. The chain recombines TRBV2 with TRBJ1-6, with TRBD1 matching over 10 bases. This CDR3 comprises 16 residues. Germline assignment: CDR1 SNHLY and CDR2 FYNNEI. The junction had 11 bases not matched to a gene; V was cut back by 8 bases and J by 7 bases. CDR3 loop: CASGGGPGQGNSPLHF. Here the CDR3 DNA reads TGTGCCAGCGGGGGGGGACCGGGACAGGGGAATTCACCCCTCCACTTT.

V gene TRBV2 combines with J gene TRBJ1-2; D perhaps matches TRBD1 (5 bases). Trimming cost V 2 bases and J 8 bases, with 9 bases left between them. Per germline, CDR1 SNHLY and CDR2 FYNNEI. The length of the CDR3 is 12 residues. The CDR3 is CASSEQGPGYTF. DNA for the CDR3: TGTGCCAGCAGTGAACAGGGTCCAGGCTACACCTTC.

The chain has TRBV6-6 and TRBJ1-4, with TRBD1 as a possible D gene (6 bases). V was pared by 8 bases and J by 3 bases, with 10 bases between. The CDR3 spans 13 residues. Germline-derived CDR1 and CDR2 are MNHNY and SVGAGI (reference sequence). Here the CDR3 DNA reads TGTGCCAGCGCAGGGGTGGCTAATGAAAAACTGTTTTTT. Its protein is CASAGVANEKLFF.

The chain employs TRBV5-4 and TRBJ2-2; possibly TRBD2 for D (5 bases). CDR1 is SGHNT, CDR2 YYREEE, per germline (reference sequence). The V gene lost 1 base and the J gene lost 4 bases, with 11 bases spanning the gap. The CDR3 is 15 amino acids. CDR3 region: CASSLNNGITGELFF. The CDR3 region has the DNA TGTGCCAGCAGCTTGAATAACGGGATCACCGGGGAGCTGTTTTTT.

J is TRBJ2-7 and V is TRBV30, with D unclear. The CDR3 length is 12 residues. Looked up from germline, CDR1 is GTSNPN and CDR2 is SVGIG (reference sequence). With 2 bases removed from V and 4 bases from J, the gap between germline ends came to 9 bases. CDR3 nucleotide sequence: TGTGCCTGGAGTAGCAACCTTTACGAGCAGTACTTC. Protein: CAWSSNLYEQYF.

This CDR3 is CASSPGLADEQFF. In nucleotides, the CDR3 is TGTGCCAGCAGTCCCGGACTAGCCGATGAGCAGTTCTTC. The V call is TRBV6-2 or TRBV6-3, the J call TRBJ2-1, with 8 positions matching TRBD2. Germline V lookup: CDR1 MNHEY, CDR2 SVGEGT. The CDR3 spans 13 residues. V gave up 5 bases and J gave up 8 bases; unmatched junction bases: 5.

The V call is TRBV7-6, the J call TRBJ2-7; D unresolved. Germline V gives CDR1 SGHVS, CDR2 FNYEAQ. This CDR3 is 10 amino acids long. The V end was cut by 2 bases, the J end by 12 bases, with 8 bases between. The CDR3 is CASSLTSLYF. CDR3 in DNA: TGTGCCAGCAGCTTAACATCCCTGTACTTC.

This clone was observed a single time. The J gene is TRBJ1-4, the V gene TRBV5-1; D is unclear. This CDR3 is built from 15 residues. Germline CDR1 and CDR2: SGHRS and YFSETQ. The germline V and J ends were trimmed by 5 bases and 0 bases, with 11 bases remaining between them. The CDR3 DNA reads as TGCGCCAGCAGGCCGCTGGCCGCAACTAATGAAAAACTGTTTTTT. This translates into CASRPLAATNEKLFF.

The chain employs TRBV7-8 and TRBJ1-5, with D uncertain. Germline-derived CDR1 and CDR2 are SGHVS and FQNEAQ. With 6 bases removed from V and 2 bases from J, the gap between germline ends came to 11 bases. The CDR3 runs 14 residues. The CDR3 bases are TGTGCCAGCAGTTGGCGGGGAGGCAATCAGCCCCAGCATTTT. This translates into CASSWRGGNQPQHF. The full variable domain, in which reference TRBV7-8 and TRBJ1-5 provide the parts outside the CDR3, is GAGVSQSPRYKVAKRGQDVALRCDPISGHVSLFWYQQALGQGPEFLTYFQNEAQLDKSGLPSDRFFAERPEGSVSTLKIQRTQQEDSAVYLCASSWRGGNQPQHFGDGTRLSIL.

The genes are TRBV3-1 (or the pseudogene TRBV3-2) and TRBJ2-1; 9 nucleotides match TRBD2. Germline V CDR1 and CDR2: LGHDT, YNNKEL (reference sequence). This CDR3 region has 16 residues. The V gene end was trimmed by 6 bases and the J gene end by 7 bases; junction bases not matched to a gene: 13. The CDR3 coding sequence is TGTGCCAGCAGGCCCACAGGGGTAGCGGGGGATAATGAGCAGTTCTTC. It encodes CASRPTGVAGDNEQFF.

The sample holds one count of this clone. The V call is TRBV18, the J call TRBJ1-2, with 7 bases fitting TRBD1. The CDR3 contains 14 residues. J was trimmed by 4 bases and V by 2 bases; bases with no gene match: 4. Germline V gene data show CDR1 as KGHSH and CDR2 as LQKENI. The CDR3 coding sequence is TGTGCCAGCTCACCAGGACAGGATTTCTATGGCTACACCTTC. Translation gives CASSPGQDFYGYTF.

This clone was seen a few times. V is TRBV7-6 and J is TRBJ2-2; 12 bases agree with TRBD2. Germline values: CDR1 SGHVS, CDR2 FNYEAQ. CDR3 length: 17 residues. J gave up 4 bases and V 4 bases, and 7 bases lay outside the gene matches. This chain's CDR3 is CASSSEGLAGFTGELFF. CDR3 DNA: TGTGCCAGCAGCTCGGAGGGACTAGCGGGTTTCACCGGGGAGCTGTTTTTT.

The chain has TRBV24-1 and TRBJ1-4, with D possibly being TRBD1 (5 bases). V gave up 5 bases and J gave up 8 bases, with 17 bases separating them. The CDR3 contains 15 residues. Germline CDR1 is KGHDR and CDR2 is SFDVKD. CDR3 sequence: CATSVCRGLYEKLFF. The DNA for the CDR3 is TGTGCCACCAGTGTCTGTAGGGGCCTCTACGAAAAACTGTTTTTT.

The CDR3 loop reads CASSIRGTGSRNEQFF. The CDR3, as DNA: TGTGCCAGTAGTATACGTGGGACAGGGAGTCGCAATGAGCAGTTCTTC. This chain joins TRBV19 and TRBJ2-1, with 9 bases fitting TRBD1. J gave up 6 bases and V 2 bases, and 8 bases lay outside the gene matches. Germline CDR1 is LNHDA and CDR2 is SQIVND (reference sequence). The CDR3 runs 16 residues.